This record looks at one T cell receptor beta chain sequence and its context. V was clipped by 2 bases and J by 5 bases, with 6 bases between them. The CDR3 totals 12 residues. Germline CDR1 and CDR2: KGHSH and LQKENI. This entry is derived from a study of blood T cell repertoires in COVID-19. Overall study context: Samples taken during acute and convalescent COVID-19 were collected in the United States, Italy and Spain.

The data were produced by immunoSEQ multiplex PCR, yet TCRdb's version contains in-frame clones alone and is incomplete. The table lists approximately 170,000 clones, about 85% of them singletons. This receptor was taken from a man younger than 45 with acute or convalescent COVID-19. Input material: peripheral blood. The genes are TRBV18 and TRBJ2-5, with D possibly matching TRBD2 (5 bases). CDR3 nucleotides: TGTGCCAGCTCACCATCGGGGGAGACCCAGTACTTC. Protein sequence: CASSPSGETQYF.